This T cell receptor beta chain appears in the sequencing data of a study of OX40 agonist ivuxolimab in advanced cancers. With regard to this clone: Its antigen remains unidentified.

Study-level results: Specificity for antigen went undetermined in the expanded peripheral T cells.

The CDR3 has 16 residues. Germline CDR1 LNHDA, CDR2 SQIVND (reference sequence). The junction had 17 bases not matched to a gene; V was cut back by 10 bases and J by 7 bases. Profiling relied on immunoSEQ multiplex PCR, and the TCRdb table lists in-frame clones only, not all of them. The sample has fewer than 65,000 clones; 91% are singletons. The origin of this receptor is an adult with an advanced solid tumor such as melanoma, head and neck, liver or kidney cancer. The chain joins TRBV19 to TRBJ1-4, with 8 positions matching TRBD1. The material was CD4+ or CD8+ T cells sorted from blood, obtained in a trial of the OX40 agonist ivuxolimab. The CDR3 coding sequence is TGTGCCACCTCGGGACAGGTAGTGGCTAAAGGTGAAAAACTGTTTTTT. The encoded protein is CATSGQVVAKGEKLFF.